This paragraph covers one TCR beta chain sequence. Its target is not known. This specimen comes from a study of OX40 agonist ivuxolimab in advanced cancers. Study background: An anti-OX40 (CD134) antibody with agonistic activity, ivuxolimab, was administered to patients. The study, taken as a whole, reports: Antigen specificity was not determined for the expanded peripheral T cells.

Clones were sequenced by immunoSEQ multiplex PCR, and TCRdb holds only the in-frame ones, with some missing. The sample comprises tens of thousands of clones, 80% to 90% of which are singletons, and over 1.5% rests with the top ten. Germline V gene lookup returns CDR1 LGHNA and CDR2 YSLEER. This CDR3 is 14 amino acids long. The germline V and J ends were trimmed by 0 bases and 4 bases, with 9 bases remaining between them. The specimen comprised CD4+ or CD8+ T cells sorted from blood, sampled in a trial of the OX40 agonist ivuxolimab. The sequence was collected from an adult with an advanced solid tumor such as melanoma, head and neck, liver or kidney cancer. The chain recombines TRBV4-3 with TRBJ1-1; D remains unclear. The chain's CDR3 is CASSQDWDATEAFF. CDR3 bases: TGCGCCAGCAGCCAAGATTGGGATGCCACTGAAGCTTTCTTT.